This T cell receptor beta chain originates from a study of blood T cell repertoires in COVID-19. Study overall: Acute-phase and convalescent COVID-19 samples originated in the United States, Italy and Spain. T cells, B-cell-depleted T cells, or PBMCs provided the cDNA or gDNA that served as material.

V was clipped by 5 bases and J by 5 bases; unmatched bases: 9. Germline CDR1 MDHEN, CDR2 SYDVKM. There are 15 residues in the CDR3. In the authors' workflow: Estimated nucleated cell counts came from reference gene primer amplification. Generated by immunoSEQ multiplex PCR, the TCRdb table keeps only in-frame clones and is missing some. V, J and clone size derive from that table, while D and trimming were established from the DNA sequence. The sample lists roughly 410,000 clones; around 87% were seen once. Patients at the Seattle site were enrolled during active infection and followed longitudinally. This chain connects TRBV28 to TRBJ2-3; 8 bases match TRBD1. This TCR was recovered from a woman in her sixties or seventies with COVID-19, enrolled during active disease. The sample was peripheral blood. The CDR3 spells CASSNRDRNKDTQYF. In DNA form, the CDR3 reads TGTGCCAGCAGTAACCGGGACAGGAACAAAGATACGCAGTATTTT.